This T cell receptor (beta chain) is drawn from a study of T cells in narcolepsy. In the study overall: Enrolled donors included narcolepsy type 1 or type 2 patients and healthy controls. Study conclusions and caveats: Same-patient CSF and blood CD4+ T cell clonotypes included HCRT-specific and TRIB2-specific autoreactive ones.

The germline CDR1 and CDR2 sequences are KGHSH and LQKENI. Deletions cut 2 bases from V and 4 bases from J, with 17 bases between. This CDR3 is 16 amino acids long. Remarks on this clone: The target antigen is unknown.

Libraries were prepared by immunoSEQ multiplex PCR; TCRdb keeps only in-frame clonotypes and omits some of them. The table includes tens of thousands of clones, 70% to 85% detected once. The clonotype comes from a human donor with narcolepsy. The rearrangement links TRBV18 to TRBJ1-1, with no clear D. The sequenced sample was CD45RA- memory CD4+ T cells from PBMCs. DNA of the CDR3: TGTGCCAGCTCACCAAAGTCTGGGGTGGCGAGCACTGAAGCTTTCTTT. Translating it yields CASSPKSGVASTEAFF.